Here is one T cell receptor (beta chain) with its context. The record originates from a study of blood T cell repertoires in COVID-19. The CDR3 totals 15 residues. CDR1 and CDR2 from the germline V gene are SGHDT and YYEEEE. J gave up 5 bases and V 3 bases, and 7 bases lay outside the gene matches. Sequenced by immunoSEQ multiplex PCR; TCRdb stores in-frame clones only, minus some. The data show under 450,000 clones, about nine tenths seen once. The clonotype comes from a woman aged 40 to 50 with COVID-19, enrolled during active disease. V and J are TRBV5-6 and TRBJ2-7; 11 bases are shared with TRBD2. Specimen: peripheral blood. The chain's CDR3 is CASSWGLAAVHEQYF. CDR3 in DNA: TGTGCCAGCAGCTGGGGACTAGCGGCAGTCCACGAGCAGTACTTC. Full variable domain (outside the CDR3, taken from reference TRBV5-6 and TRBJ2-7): DAGVTQSPTHLIKTRGQQVTLRCSPKSGHDTVSWYQQALGQGPQFIFQYYEEEERQRGNFPDRFSGHQFPNYSSELNVNALLLGDSALYLCASSWGLAAVHEQYFGPGTRLTVT.